Listed below are T cell receptor beta chains from one sample, sequenced in a study of blood T cell repertoires in COVID-19. The table came from immunoSEQ multiplex PCR; TCRdb's copy has only in-frame clones and leaves some out. The sample contains 140,000 or so clones, over 70% of which appear only once. Material: peripheral blood. Receptors originate from a man aged 50-59 years with active or convalescent COVID-19. The conserved cysteine and the conserved F or W are not part of the CDR3 here. Each record gives: J gene, V gene, CDR3 protein.

j_call: TRBJ2-1; v_call: TRBV5-4; cdr3_aa: ASSPAGGPMPYNEQF
j_call: TRBJ1-4; v_call: TRBV21-1; cdr3_aa: ASSNQHGGEKLF
j_call: TRBJ2-4; v_call: TRBV30; cdr3_aa: AWSVRENIQY
j_call: TRBJ2-7; v_call: TRBV29-1; cdr3_aa: SVGGQGAQEQY
j_call: TRBJ2-7; v_call: TRBV7-9; cdr3_aa: ASSETSGEQY
j_call: TRBJ2-1; v_call: TRBV6-5; cdr3_aa: ASSYSKGGEQF
j_call: TRBJ2-1; v_call: TRBV9; cdr3_aa: ASSVAAGEGGNEQF
j_call: TRBJ2-5; v_call: TRBV20-1; cdr3_aa: SASLRLAGGETQY
j_call: TRBJ1-1; v_call: TRBV7-2; cdr3_aa: ASSLQGARTEAF
j_call: TRBJ2-1; v_call: TRBV15; cdr3_aa: ATSRETGKTSGRYNEQF
j_call: TRBJ1-5; v_call: TRBV28; cdr3_aa: ASTLLQGDSSNQPQH
j_call: TRBJ1-1; v_call: TRBV3-1/TRBV3-2; cdr3_aa: ASSHTGGWAEAF
j_call: TRBJ2-1; v_call: TRBV7-8; cdr3_aa: ASSRTSGHEQF
j_call: TRBJ1-4; v_call: TRBV23-1; cdr3_aa: ASSQSPWGRANEKLF
j_call: TRBJ1-3; v_call: TRBV7-3; cdr3_aa: ASSPRGASSGNTIY
j_call: TRBJ1-4; v_call: TRBV28; cdr3_aa: AGSWTVYNEKLF
j_call: TRBJ1-1; v_call: TRBV19; cdr3_aa: ASARVGNTEAF
j_call: TRBJ1-1; v_call: TRBV5-1; cdr3_aa: ASSAELGGTEAF
j_call: TRBJ2-5; v_call: TRBV5-1; cdr3_aa: ASSLSATGGLETQY
j_call: TRBJ2-6; v_call: TRBV6-4; cdr3_aa: ASGSDSGANVLT
j_call: TRBJ2-6; v_call: TRBV7-2; cdr3_aa: ASSPRQGTNVLT
j_call: TRBJ2-2; v_call: TRBV24-1; cdr3_aa: ATSDLQSAGGGGELF
j_call: TRBJ2-3; v_call: TRBV4-2; cdr3_aa: ASSQAQLAGGADTQY
j_call: TRBJ2-1; v_call: TRBV19; cdr3_aa: ASSPLAGFYNEQF
j_call: TRBJ2-1; v_call: TRBV5-8; cdr3_aa: ASSLGQSNYNEQF
j_call: TRBJ1-3; v_call: TRBV11-2; cdr3_aa: ASSANRGRGNTIY
j_call: TRBJ2-3; v_call: TRBV19; cdr3_aa: ASKTGFSTDTQY
j_call: TRBJ1-1; v_call: TRBV29-1; cdr3_aa: SVERQGMNTEAF
j_call: TRBJ2-1; v_call: TRBV28; cdr3_aa: ASSFHPRHEQF
j_call: TRBJ2-5; v_call: TRBV7-6; cdr3_aa: ASSPRTSGRTETQY
j_call: TRBJ2-7; v_call: TRBV7-2; cdr3_aa: ASSFGTGDEQY
j_call: TRBJ2-7; v_call: TRBV5-1; cdr3_aa: ASSSISYEQY
j_call: TRBJ2-1; v_call: TRBV9; cdr3_aa: ASSVAGTRNNEQF
j_call: TRBJ2-6; v_call: TRBV5-1; cdr3_aa: ASSPNRVGANVLT